The clone carrying this T cell receptor (beta chain) was counted only a few times. Sequencing was performed with immunoSEQ multiplex PCR; in TCRdb, only in-frame clones are kept and a portion is missing. The sample includes 150,000 to 200,000 clones, roughly 90% of them seen just once. This sample was included in a study of blood T cell repertoires in COVID-19. The clonotype comes from a woman between 18 and 29 years old who had recovered from COVID-19. The source material was PBMCs or T cells enriched from blood (not recorded which).

The CDR3 DNA reads TGTGCCAGCAGCCCCAGGTCGGGACAGGGTGTATCTGGCGGAGCTTTCTTT. Translating gives CASSPRSGQGVSGGAFF. The chain employs TRBV3-1 (or the pseudogene TRBV3-2) and TRBJ1-1; 9 bases agree with TRBD1. CDR1 and CDR2 (germline): LGHDT, YNNKEL (reference sequence). CDR3 length: 17 residues. V lost 4 bases, J lost 10 bases, and 19 bases stayed unmatched.